The present T cell receptor (beta chain) was sequenced within a study of shared clonotypes between healthy human individuals. Study details: Each donor's CD8 memory used one plate, CD8 naive two, each CD4 subset three.

The CDR3 has 16 residues. Trimming removed 0 bases at V and 5 bases at J, with 16 bases between. Per the germline V gene, CDR1 is MNHEY and CDR2 is SVGAGI. Notes on the study in general: Among non-shared clonotypes, generation probabilities were lower than among those shared by all four donors.

Worth noting for this clone: Its antigen is currently unknown.

The protocol was immunoSEQ multiplex PCR, while the TCRdb copy is restricted to in-frame clones and leaves out a portion. Seen here are around 2.3 million clones, approximately 95% observed once, and the top ten hold approximately 0.13%. Caucasian adults residing in Nashville, Tennessee made up all the donors. What was sequenced was naive CD4+ T cells sorted from blood. As to subset: CD45RA+ positively selected. The clonotype originates from a man younger than 30 in good health. The chain combines TRBV6-5 with TRBJ1-2; TRBD1 is a possible D gene (6 bases). CDR3 sequence reads: CASSYSTWGAGYGYTF. The CDR3 coding sequence is TGTGCCAGCAGTTACTCGACGTGGGGGGCTGGGTATGGCTACACCTTC.